The 31 T cell receptor beta chains listed next were all sequenced from one sample in a study of blood T cell repertoires in COVID-19. Measured with immunoSEQ multiplex PCR; TCRdb has only the in-frame clones, and not every one. In the table there are about 210,000 clones, approximately 80% of which are singletons. Sequenced: PBMCs or T cells enriched from blood (not recorded which). The receptor source for this set is a man aged 25 to 40 with acute COVID-19.

The chain uses TRBV29-1 and TRBJ1-2, with D maybe TRBD1 (5 bases). Trimming pared 1 base from V and 4 bases from J, leaving 10 bases between. Germline V gene lookup returns CDR1 SQVTM and CDR2 ANQGSEA. The CDR3 is 13 residues long. The DNA for the CDR3 is TGCAGCGTTGAAGGAGCAGGGTTCTATGGCTACACCTTC. It codes for CSVEGAGFYGYTF.

V and J are TRBV2 and TRBJ2-3; tentatively, D is TRBD1 (7 bases). This CDR3 spans 15 amino acids. Trimming left V 7 bases short and J 8 bases short, with 22 bases between. Germline CDR1 reads SNHLY; CDR2 reads FYNNEI. The chain's CDR3 is CASNHPRRGVGTQYF. CDR3 in DNA: TGTGCCAGCAACCACCCCCGCAGGGGGGTTGGTACGCAGTATTTT.

The rearrangement joins TRBV5-1 to TRBJ2-5; a weak D match, TRBD2 (6 bases). Deletions cut 2 bases from V and 3 bases from J, with 14 bases between. This CDR3 is 15 amino acids long. The germline gives CDR1 SGHRS, CDR2 YFSETQ. CDR3 protein: CASSFLGGGEETQYF. CDR3 coding DNA: TGCGCCAGCAGCTTCCTCGGGGGAGGAGAAGAGACCCAGTACTTC. Based on the CDR3 plus reference TRBV5-1 and TRBJ2-5, the full variable domain is KAGVTQTPRYLIKTRGQQVTLSCSPISGHRSVSWYQQTPGQGLQFLFEYFSETQRNKGNFPGRFSGRQFSNSRSEMNVSTLELGDSALYLCASSFLGGGEETQYFGPGTRLLVL.

J is TRBJ1-6 and V is TRBV3-1 (or the pseudogene TRBV3-2), with a weak D call TRBD1 (5 bases). V lost 2 bases and J 7 bases, leaving 15 bases between the germline ends. The length of the CDR3 is 16 residues. Per the germline V gene, CDR1 is LGHDT and CDR2 is YNNKEL (reference sequence). The CDR3 loop reads CASSQLPWGPNSPLHF. The CDR3 coding sequence is TGTGCCAGCAGCCAACTTCCGTGGGGCCCAAATTCACCCCTCCACTTT.

The chain joins TRBV23-1 to TRBJ2-7; TRBD1 matches 10 bases. TRBV23-1 is designated an ORF whose function remains uncertain. Trimming took 2 bases from V and 3 from J; bases not matched to a gene: 1. CDR3 length: 14 amino acids. CDR3 coding DNA: TGCGCCAGCAGTCAAGGGACAGGGGACTACGAGCAGTACTTC. Translating it yields CASSQGTGDYEQYF.

The chain links TRBV11-2 to TRBJ1-2; weak D call: TRBD1 (5 bases). From germline, CDR1 is SGHAT and CDR2 FQNNGV. V was shortened by 4 bases and J by 8 bases, with 17 bases between the two germline ends. The CDR3 length is 14 residues. CDR3 in amino acids: CASSSNTGFSGYTF. The CDR3 region has the DNA TGTGCCAGCAGCTCCAACACAGGTTTCTCGGGCTACACCTTC.

The chain couples TRBV6-6 to TRBJ1-1, with 7 bases identical to TRBD1. The ends lost 5 bases at V and 6 bases at J; junction bases unmatched: 18. Germline CDR1 and CDR2: MNHNY and SVGAGI (reference sequence). This CDR3 is built from 17 residues. The CDR3 reads CASSLRRGTVDGSEAFF. Here the CDR3 DNA reads TGTGCCAGCAGTCTCCGGAGGGGGACAGTTGATGGGTCTGAAGCTTTCTTT.

The V gene is TRBV28, the J gene TRBJ1-1; a weak D match, TRBD1 (6 bases). Trimming removed 4 bases at V and 4 bases at J, with 13 bases between. This CDR3 has 14 amino acids. Germline assignment: CDR1 MDHEN and CDR2 SYDVKM. The CDR3 loop is CASSSRGEGTEAFF. The CDR3 nucleotides read TGTGCCAGCAGTTCCAGGGGTGAGGGCACTGAAGCTTTCTTT.

The V gene is TRBV7-9, the J gene TRBJ1-3, with D tentatively TRBD1 (5 bases). The CDR3 spans 15 residues. CDR1 and CDR2 (germline): SEHNR, FQNEAQ (reference sequence). V gave up 5 bases and J gave up 1 base, with 12 bases separating them. The CDR3: CASSAQESSGNTIYF. The CDR3 nucleotides read TGTGCCAGCAGCGCACAGGAGAGTTCTGGAAACACCATATATTTT.

The chain joins TRBV3-1 (or the pseudogene TRBV3-2) to TRBJ2-1; TRBD2 aligns across 8 bases. CDR1 LGHDT and CDR2 YNNKEL come from the germline V gene (reference sequence). The CDR3 covers 15 residues. Trimming removed 2 bases from V and 3 bases from J; junction bases left unmatched: 3. The CDR3 here is CASSQSGTSYNEQFF. For the CDR3, the DNA is TGTGCCAGCAGCCAATCTGGGACTAGCTACAATGAGCAGTTCTTC.

The chain recombines TRBV7-6 with TRBJ1-5; TRBD1 is a possible D gene (6 bases). Trimming shortened V by 2 bases and J by 0 bases, and 17 bases separated the two germline ends. Looked up from germline, CDR1 is SGHVS and CDR2 is FNYEAQ. The CDR3 is made up of 18 amino acids. CDR3 amino acids: CASSLSAGQSFSNQPQHF. CDR3 sequence (DNA): TGTGCCAGCAGCTTATCCGCCGGACAGTCGTTTAGCAATCAGCCCCAGCATTTT.

The chain recombines TRBV5-1 with TRBJ1-1, with 12 bases that match TRBD1. CDR3 length equals 16 residues. V was pared by 5 bases and J by 5 bases, with 10 bases of the junction left unmatched. CDR1 is SGHRS and CDR2 is YFSETQ in the germline V gene. The CDR3, as DNA: TGCGCCAGCAGACTGGAGGGACAGGGGGCTTGGACTGAAGCTTTCTTT. It codes for CASRLEGQGAWTEAFF.

CDR3 in amino acids: CASSLTTSTDTQYF. Here the CDR3 DNA reads TGTGCCAGCAGTCTGACGACTAGCACAGATACGCAGTATTTT. The rearrangement joins TRBV5-4 to TRBJ2-3; no clear D. The CDR3 extends over 14 amino acids. CDR1 SGHNT and CDR2 YYREEE come from the germline V gene (reference sequence). Between the trimmed V and J ends, which lost 5 bases and 0 bases, there was a span of 10 bases.

The V gene is TRBV30, the J gene TRBJ1-1, with D uncertain. Germline assignment: CDR1 GTSNPN and CDR2 SVGIG (reference sequence). This CDR3 has 12 amino acids. V gave up 5 bases and J gave up 1 base, with 8 bases separating them. Here the CDR3 reads CAWVTENTEAFF. The CDR3 DNA sequence: TGTGCCTGGGTTACAGAGAACACTGAAGCTTTCTTT.

The chain employs TRBV29-1 and TRBJ1-5, with 7 bases lining up with TRBD1. The V gene end was trimmed by 8 bases and the J gene end by 5 bases; junction bases not matched to a gene: 9. CDR1 and CDR2 from the germline V gene are SQVTM and ANQGSEA. This CDR3 is 13 amino acids long. This CDR3 reads CSYKTGLDQPQHF. Here the CDR3 DNA reads TGCAGCTATAAGACAGGGTTAGATCAGCCCCAGCATTTT.

V and J are TRBV12-3 or TRBV12-4 and TRBJ2-5, with D perhaps matching TRBD1 (5 bases). Deletions cut 5 bases from V and 5 bases from J, with 12 bases between. The CDR3 contains 13 residues. The CDR3 DNA reads TGTGCCAGCAGTCATCCCAGGGCGGAGACCCAGTACTTC. Its translation: CASSHPRAETQYF.

The V and J genes are TRBV6-5 and TRBJ1-5; a possible D gene is TRBD1 (5 bases). The CDR3 has 15 amino acids. V was cut by 5 bases and J by 0 bases, with 11 bases left in between. CDR1 MNHEY and CDR2 SVGAGI come from the germline V gene. The DNA for the CDR3 is TGTGCCAGCAGTCGGACACGTTATAGCAATCAGCCCCAGCATTTT. This translates into CASSRTRYSNQPQHF.

V and J are TRBV2 and TRBJ1-2; possibly TRBD1 for D (6 bases). Germline V gives CDR1 SNHLY, CDR2 FYNNEI. The CDR3 runs 11 residues. V lost 9 bases and J 6 bases, leaving 11 bases between the germline ends. CDR3 amino acids: CARIRQDGYTF. CDR3 in DNA: TGTGCCAGAATTCGACAGGATGGCTACACCTTC.

The V gene is TRBV12-2, the J gene TRBJ2-7; the D segment call TRBD2 is taken from the table without a DNA check. TRBV12-2 is termed a pseudogene. There are 15 residues in the CDR3. For the CDR3, the DNA is TGTGCAAGTCGCTTAGTTACTAGCGGGGCCTACGAGCAGTACTTC. Translation: CASRLVTSGAYEQYF.

The chain uses TRBV5-4 and TRBJ2-1; TRBD2 aligns across 12 bases. CDR1 SGHNT and CDR2 YYREEE come from the germline V gene (reference sequence). V was clipped by 2 bases and J by 8 bases; unmatched bases: 8. The CDR3 covers 16 residues. CDR3 amino acids: CASSFPSGGASDEQFF. CDR3 bases: TGTGCCAGCAGCTTTCCTAGCGGGGGGGCCTCCGATGAGCAGTTCTTC.

J is TRBJ2-3 and V is TRBV9, with 7 bases lining up with TRBD2. The CDR3 has 15 amino acids. CDR1 is SGDLS and CDR2 is YYNGEE in the germline V gene. J gave up 6 bases and V 0 bases, and 7 bases lay outside the gene matches. The CDR3 coding sequence is TGTGCCAGCAGCGTAGAAGGTGGGGGAGGGGATACGCAGTATTTT. Protein: CASSVEGGGGDTQYF.

V usage is TRBV5-4 and J usage is TRBJ2-3; 8 positions agree with TRBD2. CDR1 and CDR2 from the germline V gene are SGHNT and YYREEE (reference sequence). Trimming cost V 2 bases and J 0 bases; bases outside gene matches: 5. This CDR3 has 16 amino acids. CDR3 amino acids: CASSLFSGTSTDTQYF. CDR3 coding DNA: TGTGCCAGCAGCTTATTTAGCGGGACTAGCACAGATACGCAGTATTTT.

V gene TRBV14 combines with J gene TRBJ1-5; TRBD1 is a possible D gene (5 bases). CDR1 is SGHDN and CDR2 is FVKESK in the germline V gene. The CDR3 length is 16 residues. V lost 0 bases, J lost 3 bases, and 12 bases lay in between. CDR3 protein: CASSQDPGGHNQPQHF. CDR3 sequence (DNA): TGTGCCAGCAGCCAAGATCCCGGGGGTCACAATCAGCCCCAGCATTTT.

The chain combines TRBV19 with TRBJ2-7; 9 positions agree with TRBD1. The V gene's germline CDR1 is LNHDA and CDR2 SQIVND (reference sequence). V dropped 4 bases and J dropped 4; count of bases not matched to a gene: 11. The CDR3 contains 16 residues. The CDR3 loop is CASSTPSGQGMYEQYF. CDR3 nucleotides: TGTGCCAGTAGTACCCCATCGGGACAGGGTATGTACGAGCAGTACTTC.

The chain uses TRBV21-1 and TRBJ1-4. TRBV21-1 is assigned pseudogene status. The length of the CDR3 is 15 residues. The CDR3 DNA reads as TGTGCCCCCCCACCCGCGGGGGGGAGGCGTGAAAAACTGTTTTTT. Translating it yields CAPPPAGGRREKLFF.

The rearrangement links TRBV6-1 to TRBJ1-2; D is perhaps TRBD1 (6 bases). Deletions cut 4 bases from V and 10 bases from J, with 25 bases between. This CDR3 contains 16 residues. The germline V gene has CDR1 MNHNS and CDR2 SASEGT. As DNA, the CDR3 is TGTGCCAGCAGTGCTACAGGGATGGGGGCTAAGGTTGACTACACCTTC. Its translation is CASSATGMGAKVDYTF.

This clone was seen a few times. The chain is built from TRBV28 and TRBJ2-3; the D is unclear. Germline lookup yields CDR1 MDHEN and CDR2 SYDVKM. This CDR3 contains 12 residues. The V gene lost 5 bases and the J gene lost 3 bases, with 6 bases spanning the gap. The CDR3 reads CASSSVTDTQYF. The CDR3 nucleotides read TGTGCCAGCAGTAGCGTAACAGATACGCAGTATTTT. The full variable domain, rest sourced from reference TRBV28 and TRBJ2-3, is DVKVTQSSRYLVKRTGEKVFLECVQDMDHENMFWYRQDPGLGLRLIYFSYDVKMKEKGDIPEGYSVSREKKERFSLILESASTNQTSMYLCASSSVTDTQYFGPGTRLTVL.

The chain joins TRBV7-9 to TRBJ1-4; possibly TRBD1 for D (5 bases). The CDR3 has 13 amino acids. V was cut by 7 bases and J by 8 bases, with 14 bases left in between. Germline CDR1 SEHNR, CDR2 FQNEAQ (reference sequence). CDR3 protein: CASKGEAGEKLFF. The CDR3 coding sequence is TGTGCCAGCAAAGGGGAGGCGGGCGAAAAACTGTTTTTT.

This clone was recorded a few times. The J gene is TRBJ1-4, the V gene TRBV29-1; 7 bases line up with TRBD1. From germline, CDR1 is SQVTM and CDR2 ANQGSEA. This CDR3 region has 14 residues. CDR3 bases: TGCAGTGCCCAGATAGGGGGCGTAGGTGAAAAACTGTTTTTT. It encodes CSAQIGGVGEKLFF.

This rearrangement joins TRBV5-4 to TRBJ1-2, with TRBD1 identical over 7 bases. This CDR3 has 13 amino acids. Germline loops: CDR1 SGHNT, CDR2 YYREEE (reference sequence). Trimming removed 4 bases from V and 4 bases from J; junction bases left unmatched: 4. For the CDR3, the DNA is TGTGCCAGCAGCCGGGACAGAAGCTATGGCTACACCTTC. Encoded protein: CASSRDRSYGYTF.

V usage is TRBV7-3 and J usage is TRBJ2-5, with 7 bases identical to TRBD2. The trim removed 5 bases at V and 1 base at J, leaving 7 bases unmatched. Germline assignment: CDR1 SGHTA and CDR2 FQGTGA. The CDR3 covers 15 residues. The CDR3 reads CASSPGTISQETQYF. CDR3 nucleotide sequence: TGTGCCAGCAGCCCAGGGACTATTAGCCAAGAGACCCAGTACTTC.